This TCR beta chain originates from a study of CD8+ T cells in alopecia areata. About the research overall: For treated patients, severity scores reflected the percentage of scalp area affected. Study-wide results and limits: Many expanded lesional clones persisted in scalp and blood during tofacitinib treatment. Scalp clonality, together with expanded CD8+ clones among the top 100, fell significantly with tofacitinib.

With regard to this clone: What it recognizes is unknown.

V was shortened by 2 bases and J by 4 bases, with 15 bases between the two germline ends. From germline, CDR1 is SGDLS and CDR2 YYNGEE. The length of the CDR3 is 15 residues. Treatment specified: oral pan-JAK inhibitor, 5-10 mg twice daily. It was from alopecia areata patients that lesional scalp punch biopsies and peripheral blood were collected. cDNA reverse transcribed from extracted RNA served as the sequencing template. Profiling relied on immunoSEQ multiplex PCR, and the TCRdb table lists in-frame clones only, not all of them. The data contain 90,000 or so clones, roughly two fifths of them singletons.

The origin of this receptor is a human donor with alopecia areata. This chain uses TRBV9 with TRBJ1-2; D possibly corresponds to TRBD1 (6 bases). The source material was CD8+ T cells sorted from blood, sampled at week 24, from a patient treated with tofacitinib. The CDR3 DNA reads as TGTGCCAGCAGCGTGGACAGCATGAGCAGCTATGGCTACACCTTC. This translates into CASSVDSMSSYGYTF.